This entry is about one T cell receptor beta chain. These data are taken from a study of blood T cell repertoires in COVID-19. Study as a whole: The United States, Italy and Spain were the sources of the acute and convalescent COVID-19 samples. Nucleic acid was either cDNA or gDNA, and it came from T cells, B-cell-depleted T cells, or PBMCs.

As handled by the study authors: Reference gene primer amplification yielded estimated nucleated cell counts. Clones were sequenced by immunoSEQ multiplex PCR, and TCRdb holds only the in-frame ones, with some missing. V and J calls plus clone size are reproduced from that table; the DNA served to infer D and trimming. The sample yields approximately 210,000 clones, around four fifths seen once. The CDR3 has 15 residues. The V gene's germline CDR1 is LNHDA and CDR2 SQIVND (reference sequence). V was clipped by 7 bases and J by 4 bases; unmatched bases: 9. This clonotype originated in a man in his 60s with COVID-19, enrolled during active disease. The sample consisted of peripheral blood. The chain employs TRBV19 and TRBJ2-3, with TRBD1 matching over 9 bases. The CDR3 reads CASKRGRTGADTQYF. In DNA form, the CDR3 reads TGTGCCAGTAAAAGGGGAAGGACAGGGGCAGATACGCAGTATTTT.